These 7 T cell receptor beta chains came from one sample sequenced in a study of T cell repertoires in cytomegalovirus infection. From the reads, TCRdb called clonotypes with MiXCR, one entry per CDR3 protein. The sample gives some 700,000 distinct CDR3 sequences, 35% to 45% of which show up once; about 2.8% is in the top ten. Sequenced material: PBMCs. The receptors were gathered from a human donor in good health (CMV status not recorded). Some clones in this sample may be carry-over from other donors' samples.

This clonotype occurred a few times. V is TRBV6-1 and J is TRBJ2-7; either TRBD1 or TRBD2 may supply D (5 bases each). The CDR3 extends over 13 amino acids. Trimming removed 3 bases at V and 2 bases at J, with 8 bases between. Germline values: CDR1 MNHNS, CDR2 SASEGT. CDR3 coding DNA: TGTGCCAGCAGTGACCGGGGACCCTACGAGCAGTACTTC. This translates into CASSDRGPYEQYF.

The chain uses TRBV5-5 and TRBJ2-1, with 9 bases identical to TRBD2. Germline V gene data show CDR1 as SGHKS and CDR2 as YYEKEE (reference sequence). The V segment lost 5 bases and the J segment 8 bases; nucleotides outside the gene matches: 20. The CDR3 extends over 18 amino acids. In DNA, the CDR3 is TGTGCCAGCAGTTATTTCGGGACTAGCTCTTTTGTAGTGTATGAGCAGTTCTTC. Translating gives CASSYFGTSSFVVYEQFF. Drawing the rest from reference TRBV5-5 and TRBJ2-1, the complete variable domain is DAGVTQSPTHLIKTRGQQVTLRCSPISGHKSVSWYQQVLGQGPQFIFQYYEKEERGRGNFPDRFSARQFPNYSSELNVNALLLGDSALYLCASSYFGTSSFVVYEQFFGPGTRLTVL.

V usage is TRBV12-3 or TRBV12-4 and J usage is TRBJ2-7, with 9 bases aligning to TRBD2. J gave up 5 bases and V 6 bases, and 11 bases lay outside the gene matches. The CDR3 has 15 residues. In nucleotides, the CDR3 is TGTGCCAGCAGCCTAGGGCTAGCGGGATGGAACGAGCAGTACTTC. This sequence encodes CASSLGLAGWNEQYF.

The chain recombines TRBV5-1 with TRBJ2-3; the match to TRBD2 covers 7 bases. This CDR3 is built from 12 residues. Losses at the gene ends were 6 bases for V and 5 bases for J; bases not matched to a gene: 3. Germline values: CDR1 SGHRS, CDR2 YFSETQ. CDR3 residues: CASNGGGDTQYF. As DNA, the CDR3 is TGCGCCAGCAATGGGGGGGGAGATACGCAGTATTTT.

This clonotype was observed at least ten times. The rearrangement links TRBV7-2 to TRBJ2-7, with TRBD1 matching over 7 bases. This CDR3 region has 15 residues. Germline assignment: CDR1 SGHTA and CDR2 FQGNSA. Unmatched junction bases numbered 3, after V lost 1 base and J lost 0 bases. CDR3 amino acids: CASSLEPGGSYEQYF. CDR3 nucleotides: TGTGCCAGCAGCTTAGAACCAGGGGGCTCCTACGAGCAGTACTTC.

This clonotype was counted between two and nine times. The V gene is TRBV29-1, the J gene TRBJ2-7; possibly TRBD1 for D (6 bases). This CDR3 spans 12 amino acids. Trimming took off 4 bases at V and 5 bases at J, with 12 bases between the two ends. CDR1 and CDR2 from the germline V gene are SQVTM and ANQGSEA. CDR3 protein: CSVGQGTHEQYF. For the CDR3, the DNA is TGCAGCGTTGGGCAGGGGACCCACGAGCAGTACTTC.

This clonotype was found many times. The chain has TRBV4-2 and TRBJ1-1; TRBD1 is a possible D gene (5 bases). The CDR3 is 16 residues long. With 4 bases removed from V and 1 base from J, the gap between germline ends came to 16 bases. Germline V lookup: CDR1 LGHNA, CDR2 YNFKEQ. This chain's CDR3 is CASSPTVQAKNTEAFF. The CDR3 DNA sequence: TGTGCCAGCAGCCCAACCGTACAGGCAAAGAACACTGAAGCTTTCTTT.